The text below deals with one T cell receptor (beta chain). Its antigen is not identified. This CDR3 has 15 residues. The V and J ends lost 4 bases and 7 bases respectively, with 17 bases between them. CDR1 is MNHNS and CDR2 is SASEGT in the germline V gene. The data are from a study of cytomegalovirus exposure and HLA in healthy donors. 13 Jbeta primers and 60 Vbeta primers were used for the PCR. TCRdb keeps only in-frame clones here, not all; method: immunoSEQ multiplex PCR. The sample table sets out some 67,000 clones. Findings of the study overall: It was 164 TCR beta chains that were listed as cytomegalovirus-associated. Prediction of most subjects' HLA-A and HLA-B alleles by TCR beta sequences was reportedly accurate.

This TCR derives from a woman aged 30 to 39 in good health and CMV-seronegative. Sequenced: PBMCs. The chain has TRBV6-1 and TRBJ1-5, with TRBD1 as a possible D gene (6 bases). The CDR3 loop reads CASSGDTRPYQPQHF. DNA for the CDR3: TGTGCCAGCAGTGGGGACACTAGACCGTACCAGCCCCAGCATTTT.